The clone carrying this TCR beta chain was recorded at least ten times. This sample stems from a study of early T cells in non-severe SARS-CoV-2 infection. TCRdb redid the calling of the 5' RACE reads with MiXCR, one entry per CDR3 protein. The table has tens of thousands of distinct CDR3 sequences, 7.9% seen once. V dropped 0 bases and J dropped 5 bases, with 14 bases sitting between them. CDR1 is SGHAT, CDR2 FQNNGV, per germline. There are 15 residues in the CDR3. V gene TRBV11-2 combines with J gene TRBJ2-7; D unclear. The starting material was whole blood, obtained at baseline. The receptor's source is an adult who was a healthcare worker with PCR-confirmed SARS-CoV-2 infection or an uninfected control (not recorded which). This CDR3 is CASSLEPHTSHEQYF. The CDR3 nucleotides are TGTGCCAGCAGCTTAGAACCACACACCAGCCACGAGCAGTACTTC.